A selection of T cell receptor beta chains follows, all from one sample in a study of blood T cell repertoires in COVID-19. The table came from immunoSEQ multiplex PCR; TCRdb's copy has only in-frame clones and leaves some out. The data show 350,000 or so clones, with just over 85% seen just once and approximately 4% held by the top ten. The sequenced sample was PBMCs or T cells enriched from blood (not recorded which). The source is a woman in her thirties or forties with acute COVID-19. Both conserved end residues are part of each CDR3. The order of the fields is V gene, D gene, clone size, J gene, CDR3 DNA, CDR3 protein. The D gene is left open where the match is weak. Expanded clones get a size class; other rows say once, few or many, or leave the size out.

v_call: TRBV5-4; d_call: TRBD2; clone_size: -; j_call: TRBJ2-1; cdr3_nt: TGTGCCAGCAGCTTGTTCGGACTAGCGGGCAACAATGAGCAGTTCTTC; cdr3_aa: CASSLFGLAGNNEQFF
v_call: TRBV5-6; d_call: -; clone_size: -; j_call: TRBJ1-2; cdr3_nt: TGTGCCAGCAGCCCGGGGGGGCTTTACTATGGCTACACCTTC; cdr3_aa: CASSPGGLYYGYTF
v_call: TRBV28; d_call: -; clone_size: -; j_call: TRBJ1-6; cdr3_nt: TGTGCCAGCAGGATAGACAGGCGCGGCTCCTATAATTCACCCCTCCACTTT; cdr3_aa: CASRIDRRGSYNSPLHF
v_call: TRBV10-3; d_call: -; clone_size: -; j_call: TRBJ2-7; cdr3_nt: TGTGCCATCAGTGAGGGTGTACAGTCGACCTACGAGCAGTACTTC; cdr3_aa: CAISEGVQSTYEQYF
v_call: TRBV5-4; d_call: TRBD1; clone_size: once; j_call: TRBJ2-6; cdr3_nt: TGTGCCAGCAGCTTTAAACCTGGGACAGCCCACGTCCTGACTTTC; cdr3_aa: CASSFKPGTAHVLTF
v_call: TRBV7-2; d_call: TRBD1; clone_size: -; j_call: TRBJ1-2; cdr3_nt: TGTGCCAGCAGCTTAGATGGTGGGACAGGAGATAACTATGGCTACACCTTC; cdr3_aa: CASSLDGGTGDNYGYTF
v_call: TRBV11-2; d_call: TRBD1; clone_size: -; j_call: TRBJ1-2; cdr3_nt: TGTGCCAGCAGCACACGGGACAGGGGGCAAACAGGGTATGGCTACACCTTC; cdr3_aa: CASSTRDRGQTGYGYTF
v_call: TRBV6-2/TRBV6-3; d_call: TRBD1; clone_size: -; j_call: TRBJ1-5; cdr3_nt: TGTGCCAGCAGCCACGGACAGGGTCAGCCCCAGCATTTT; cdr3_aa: CASSHGQGQPQHF
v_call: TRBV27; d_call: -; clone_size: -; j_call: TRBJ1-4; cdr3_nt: TGTGCCAGCAGCCGTAGAATCGGGACCGGCGAGAGCGGGAAACTGTTTTTT; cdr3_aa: CASSRRIGTGESGKLFF
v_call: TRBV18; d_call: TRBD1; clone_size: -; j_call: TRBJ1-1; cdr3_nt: TGTGCCAGCTCACCCAATACAGGGGAGACTGAAGCTTTCTTT; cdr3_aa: CASSPNTGETEAFF
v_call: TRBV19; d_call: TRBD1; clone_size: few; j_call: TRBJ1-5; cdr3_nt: TGTGCCAGTAACGACAGGGTTCAGCCCCAGCATTTT; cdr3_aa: CASNDRVQPQHF
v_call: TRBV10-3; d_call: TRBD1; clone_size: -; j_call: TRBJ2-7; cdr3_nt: TGTGCCATCAGTCCTACAGGGGCTCCCTACGAGCAGTACTTC; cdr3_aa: CAISPTGAPYEQYF
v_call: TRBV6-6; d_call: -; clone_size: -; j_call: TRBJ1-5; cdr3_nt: TGTGCCAGCAGCTGGGACATAAACCAGCCCCAGCATTTT; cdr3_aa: CASSWDINQPQHF
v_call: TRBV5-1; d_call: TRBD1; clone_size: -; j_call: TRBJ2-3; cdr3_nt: TGCGCCAGCAGCTTGGTCCGGCAGGGGGCAGCAGATACGCAGTATTTT; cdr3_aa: CASSLVRQGAADTQYF
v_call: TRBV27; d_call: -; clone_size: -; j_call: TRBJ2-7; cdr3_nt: TGTGCCAGCAGTTTACTCGCGGGGACTTCGAGGACCGAGCAGTACTTC; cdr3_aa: CASSLLAGTSRTEQYF
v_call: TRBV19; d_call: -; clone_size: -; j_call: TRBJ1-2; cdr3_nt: TGTGCCAGTAGTCCGACACTTATTTATGGCTACACCTTC; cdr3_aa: CASSPTLIYGYTF
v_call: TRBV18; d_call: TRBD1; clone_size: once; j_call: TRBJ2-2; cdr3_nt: TGTGCCAGCTCATCCACGAGACAGGGGGCGACCGGGGAGCTGTTTTTT; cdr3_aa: CASSSTRQGATGELFF
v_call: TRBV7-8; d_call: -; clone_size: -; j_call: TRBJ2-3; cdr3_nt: TGTGCCAGCAACTCACGGGGTCCCGCAGATACGCAGTATTTT; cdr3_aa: CASNSRGPADTQYF
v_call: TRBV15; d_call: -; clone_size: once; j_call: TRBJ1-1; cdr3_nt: TGTGCCACCAGCAGAGCTCGTACCCCGGGTCTCACTGAAGCTTTCTTT; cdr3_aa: CATSRARTPGLTEAFF
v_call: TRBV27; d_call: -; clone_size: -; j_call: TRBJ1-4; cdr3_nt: TGTGCCAGCAGCCCAACGTCACTAAGGGGTGAAAAACTGTTTTTT; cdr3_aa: CASSPTSLRGEKLFF
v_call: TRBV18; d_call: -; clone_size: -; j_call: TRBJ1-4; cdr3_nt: TGTGCCAGCTCACCATTAACACAGGGTGGTAATGAAAAACTGTTTTTT; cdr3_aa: CASSPLTQGGNEKLFF
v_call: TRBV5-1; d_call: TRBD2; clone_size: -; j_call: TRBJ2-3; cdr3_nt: TGCGCCAGCAGCGTACCGACTAGCGGGTTCACAGATACGCAGTATTTT; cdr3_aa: CASSVPTSGFTDTQYF
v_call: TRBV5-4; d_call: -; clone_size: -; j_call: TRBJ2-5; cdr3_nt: TGTGCCAGCAGCTTGGACCAGAACACCAACAGAAAAAAAGAGACCCAGTACTTC; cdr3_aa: CASSLDQNTNRKKETQYF
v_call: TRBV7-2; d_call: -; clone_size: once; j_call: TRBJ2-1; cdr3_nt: TGTGCCAGCAGCTTAGGCAGGATTACATACAATGAGCAGTTCTTC; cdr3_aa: CASSLGRITYNEQFF
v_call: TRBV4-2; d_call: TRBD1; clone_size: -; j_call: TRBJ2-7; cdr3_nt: TGTGCCAGCAGCCGCGCCGGGACAGGGGCCTACGAGCAGTACTTC; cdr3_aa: CASSRAGTGAYEQYF
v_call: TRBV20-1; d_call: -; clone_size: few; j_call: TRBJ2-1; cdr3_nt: TGCAGTGCTAGACTATACAATGAGCAGTTCTTC; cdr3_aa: CSARLYNEQFF
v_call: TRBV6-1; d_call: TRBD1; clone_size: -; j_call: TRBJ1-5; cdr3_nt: TGTGCCAGCAGTGATAACAGGGGCTATCAGCCCCAGCATTTT; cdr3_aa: CASSDNRGYQPQHF
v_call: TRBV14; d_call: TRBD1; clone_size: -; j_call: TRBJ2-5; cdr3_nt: TGTGCCAGCAGCCCTTGGACAGGGGCCCGACAAGAGACCCAGTACTTC; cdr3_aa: CASSPWTGARQETQYF
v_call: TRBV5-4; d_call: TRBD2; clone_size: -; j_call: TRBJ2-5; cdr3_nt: TGTGCCAGCAGCTTTAGATCTAGCGGACAAGAGACCCAGTACTTC; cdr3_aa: CASSFRSSGQETQYF
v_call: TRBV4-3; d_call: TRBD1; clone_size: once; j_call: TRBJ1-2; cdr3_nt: TGCGCCAGCAGCCATACCGGGACAGGGAAGGTCTATGGCTACACCTTC; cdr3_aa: CASSHTGTGKVYGYTF
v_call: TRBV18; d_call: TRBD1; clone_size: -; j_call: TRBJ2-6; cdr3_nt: TGTGCCAGCTCACCAAAGGGACAGGGTATCTCTGGGGCCAACGTCCTGACTTTC; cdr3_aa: CASSPKGQGISGANVLTF
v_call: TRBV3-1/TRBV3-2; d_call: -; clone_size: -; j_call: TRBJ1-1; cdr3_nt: TGTGCCAGCAGCCAGGTGGATACGGGAACCACTGAAGCTTTCTTT; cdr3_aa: CASSQVDTGTTEAFF
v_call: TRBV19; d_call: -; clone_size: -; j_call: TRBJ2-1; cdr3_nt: TGTGCCAGTAAAAAGGGGTCCCAATCCGTCAATGAGCAGTTCTTC; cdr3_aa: CASKKGSQSVNEQFF
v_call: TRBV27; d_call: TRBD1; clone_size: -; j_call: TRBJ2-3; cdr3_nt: TGTGCCAGCAGTTACAGGGGGCGAGGCACAGATACGCAGTATTTT; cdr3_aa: CASSYRGRGTDTQYF
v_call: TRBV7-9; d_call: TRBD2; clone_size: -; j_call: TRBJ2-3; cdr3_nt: TGTGCCAGCAGCCGAGCCGCCCATAGCGGGGGCACAGATACGCAGTATTTT; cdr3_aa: CASSRAAHSGGTDTQYF
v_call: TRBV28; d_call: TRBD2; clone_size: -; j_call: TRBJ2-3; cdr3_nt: TGTGCCAGCAAGGGAGCGGGACCGATCCGGAGGACAGATACGCAGTATTTT; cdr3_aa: CASKGAGPIRRTDTQYF
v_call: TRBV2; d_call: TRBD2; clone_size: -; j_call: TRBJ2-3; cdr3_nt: TGTGCCAGCAGGTCAGGGAGGGCAGATACGCAGTATTTT; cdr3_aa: CASRSGRADTQYF
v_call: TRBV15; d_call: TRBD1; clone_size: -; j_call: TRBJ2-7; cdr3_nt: TGTGCCACCAGTCAAATGGGACAGGGCACTTTCGAGCAGTACTTC; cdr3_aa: CATSQMGQGTFEQYF
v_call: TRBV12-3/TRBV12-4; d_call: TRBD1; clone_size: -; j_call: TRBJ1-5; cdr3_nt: TGTGCCAGCAGCACCACGGACAGGCTCCAGCATTTT; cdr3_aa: CASSTTDRLQHF
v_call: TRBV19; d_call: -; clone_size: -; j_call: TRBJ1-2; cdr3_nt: TGTGCCAGTACAGGGCTCTCTGGCTACACCTTC; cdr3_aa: CASTGLSGYTF
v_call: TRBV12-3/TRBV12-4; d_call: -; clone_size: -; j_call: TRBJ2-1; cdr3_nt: TGTGCCAGCAGTCCCACGGTTAATGAGCAGTTCTTC; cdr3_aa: CASSPTVNEQFF
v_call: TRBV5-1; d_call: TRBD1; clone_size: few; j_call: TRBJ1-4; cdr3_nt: TGCGCCAGCAGCCGGCTGGGTAAAGACAGGGGGCGAAGTGATAAACTGTTTTTT; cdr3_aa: CASSRLGKDRGRSDKLFF
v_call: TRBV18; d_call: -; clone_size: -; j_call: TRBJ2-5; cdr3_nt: TGTGCCAGCTCACCCCTGACATTGGGGGCTGGGGAGACCCAGTACTTC; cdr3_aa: CASSPLTLGAGETQYF
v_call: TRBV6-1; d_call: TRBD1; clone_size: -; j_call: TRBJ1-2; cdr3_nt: TGTGCCAGCAGTGAAGTCAGACAGGGCCGTAAGGGCTACACCTTC; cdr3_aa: CASSEVRQGRKGYTF
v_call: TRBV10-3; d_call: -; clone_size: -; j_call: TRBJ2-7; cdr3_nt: TGTGCCATCAGAAGTAGCGGAAGATCCTACGAGCAGTACTTC; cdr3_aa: CAIRSSGRSYEQYF
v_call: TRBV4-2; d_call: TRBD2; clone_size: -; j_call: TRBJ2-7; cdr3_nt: TGTGCCAGCAGCCAAGATGGGATAGCGGGGACGTCCTACGAGCAGTACTTC; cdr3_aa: CASSQDGIAGTSYEQYF
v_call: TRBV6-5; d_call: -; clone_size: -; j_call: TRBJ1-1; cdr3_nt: TGTGCCAGCGGAATACAGGGGAACACTGAAGCTTTCTTT; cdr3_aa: CASGIQGNTEAFF
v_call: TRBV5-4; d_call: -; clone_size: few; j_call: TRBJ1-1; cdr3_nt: TGTGCCAGCAGCTTGGACAGGAACACTGAAGCTTTCTTT; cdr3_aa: CASSLDRNTEAFF
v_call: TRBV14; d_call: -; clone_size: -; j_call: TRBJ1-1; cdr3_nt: TGTGCCAGCAGCCAACTCAGTGGACGGGGTCGTGACACTGAAGCTTTCTTT; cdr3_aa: CASSQLSGRGRDTEAFF
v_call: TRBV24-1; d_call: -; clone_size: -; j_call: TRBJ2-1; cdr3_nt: TGTGCCACCAGTGATGGAGAAAACGGGGGTGTGCAGTTCTTC; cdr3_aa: CATSDGENGGVQFF
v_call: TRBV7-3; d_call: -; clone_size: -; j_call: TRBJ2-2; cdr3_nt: TGTGCCAGCAGCCCCGCGGGCGGGGAGCTGTTTTTT; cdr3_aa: CASSPAGGELFF
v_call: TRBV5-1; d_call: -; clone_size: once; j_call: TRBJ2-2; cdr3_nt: TGCGCCAGCAGTGATCAGGGGAACACCGGGGAGCTGTTTTTT; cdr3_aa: CASSDQGNTGELFF
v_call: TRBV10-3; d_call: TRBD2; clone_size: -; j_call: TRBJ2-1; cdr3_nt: TGTGCCATCAGTGAGTCGACGGGGAGGGAGAAGAGGGCCAATGAGCAGTTCTTC; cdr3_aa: CAISESTGREKRANEQFF
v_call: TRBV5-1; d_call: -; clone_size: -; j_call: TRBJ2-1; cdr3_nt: TGCGCCAGCAGCTCCGGGACAAAGTACAATGAGCAGTTCTTC; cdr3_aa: CASSSGTKYNEQFF
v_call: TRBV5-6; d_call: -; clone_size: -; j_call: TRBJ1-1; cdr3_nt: TGTGCCAGCAGCTCCCGTTTGGGAGGGATTAGGAACACTGAAGCTTTCTTT; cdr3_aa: CASSSRLGGIRNTEAFF
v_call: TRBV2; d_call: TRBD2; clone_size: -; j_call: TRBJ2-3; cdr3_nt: TGTGCCAGCAGTGAGCTAGCGGGGGGGCCTCCCCTATTT; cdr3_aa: CASSELAGGPPLF
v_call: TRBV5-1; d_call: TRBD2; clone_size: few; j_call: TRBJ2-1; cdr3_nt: TGCGCCAGCGGACTAGCGGGAAACAATGAGCAGTTCTTC; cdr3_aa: CASGLAGNNEQFF